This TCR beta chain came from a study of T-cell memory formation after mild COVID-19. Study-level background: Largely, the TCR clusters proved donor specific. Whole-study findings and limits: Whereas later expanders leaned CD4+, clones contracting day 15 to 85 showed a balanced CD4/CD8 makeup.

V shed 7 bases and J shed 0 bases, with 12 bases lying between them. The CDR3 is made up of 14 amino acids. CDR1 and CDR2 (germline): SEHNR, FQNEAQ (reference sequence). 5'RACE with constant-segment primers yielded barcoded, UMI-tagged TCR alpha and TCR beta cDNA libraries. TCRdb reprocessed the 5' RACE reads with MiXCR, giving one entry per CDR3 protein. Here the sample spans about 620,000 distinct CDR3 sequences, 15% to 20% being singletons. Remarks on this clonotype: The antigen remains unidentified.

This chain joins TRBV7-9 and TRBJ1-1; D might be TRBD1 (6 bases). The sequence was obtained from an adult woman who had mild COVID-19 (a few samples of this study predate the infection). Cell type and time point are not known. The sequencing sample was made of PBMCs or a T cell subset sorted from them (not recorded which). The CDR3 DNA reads TGTGCCAGCACCCCCGGACAGATGAACACTGAAGCTTTCTTT. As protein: CASTPGQMNTEAFF.